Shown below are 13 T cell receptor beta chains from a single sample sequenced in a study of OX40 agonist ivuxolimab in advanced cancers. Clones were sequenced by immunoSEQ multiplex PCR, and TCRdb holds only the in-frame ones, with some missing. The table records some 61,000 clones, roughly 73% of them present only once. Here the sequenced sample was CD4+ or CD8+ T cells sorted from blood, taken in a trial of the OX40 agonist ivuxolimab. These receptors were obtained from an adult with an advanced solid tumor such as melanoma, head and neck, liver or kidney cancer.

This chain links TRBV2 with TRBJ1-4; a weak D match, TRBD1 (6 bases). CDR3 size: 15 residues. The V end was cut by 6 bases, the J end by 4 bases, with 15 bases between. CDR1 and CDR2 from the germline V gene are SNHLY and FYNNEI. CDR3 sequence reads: CASSVRQDVNEKLFF. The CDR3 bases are TGTGCCAGCAGCGTACGACAGGATGTTAATGAAAAACTGTTTTTT.

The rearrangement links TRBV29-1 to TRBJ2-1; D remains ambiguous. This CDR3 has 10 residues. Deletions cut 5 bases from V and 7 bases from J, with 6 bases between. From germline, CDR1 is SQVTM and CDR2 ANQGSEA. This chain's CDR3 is CSVTENEQFF. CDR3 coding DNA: TGCAGCGTTACAGAGAATGAGCAGTTCTTC.

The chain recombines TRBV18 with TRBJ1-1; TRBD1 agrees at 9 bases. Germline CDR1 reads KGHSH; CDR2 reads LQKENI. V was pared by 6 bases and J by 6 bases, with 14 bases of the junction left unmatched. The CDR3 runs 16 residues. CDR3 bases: TGTGCCAGCTCCCGACAGATCGGGACAGGGCCACCTGAAGCTTTCTTT. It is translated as CASSRQIGTGPPEAFF.

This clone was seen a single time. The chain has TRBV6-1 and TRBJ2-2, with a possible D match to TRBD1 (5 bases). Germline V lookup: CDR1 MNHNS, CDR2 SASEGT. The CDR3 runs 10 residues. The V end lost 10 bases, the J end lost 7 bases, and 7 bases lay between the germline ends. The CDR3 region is CATTGGELFF. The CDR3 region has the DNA TGTGCCACCACAGGCGGGGAGCTGTTTTTT.

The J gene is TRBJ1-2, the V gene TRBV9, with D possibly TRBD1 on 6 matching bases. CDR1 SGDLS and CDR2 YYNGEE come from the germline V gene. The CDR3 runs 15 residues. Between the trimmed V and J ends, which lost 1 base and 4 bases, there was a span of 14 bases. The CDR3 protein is CASSVFSGGGYGYTF. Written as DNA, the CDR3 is TGTGCCAGCAGCGTATTTTCCGGGGGCGGCTATGGCTACACCTTC.

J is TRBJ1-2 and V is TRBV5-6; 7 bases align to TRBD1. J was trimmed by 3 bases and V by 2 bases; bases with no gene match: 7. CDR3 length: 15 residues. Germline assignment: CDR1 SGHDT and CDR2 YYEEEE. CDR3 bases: TGTGCCAGCAGCTTACCACAGGGGTTTGACTATGGCTACACCTTC. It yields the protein CASSLPQGFDYGYTF.

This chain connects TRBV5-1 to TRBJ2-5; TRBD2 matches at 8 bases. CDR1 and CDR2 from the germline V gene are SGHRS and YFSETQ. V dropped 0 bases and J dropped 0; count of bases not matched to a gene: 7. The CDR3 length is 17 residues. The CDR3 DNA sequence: TGCGCCAGCAGCTTGGTGGCGGCGGGGGGAAACCAAGAGACCCAGTACTTC. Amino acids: CASSLVAAGGNQETQYF.

The CDR3 DNA sequence: TGTGCCAGCAGTGAAGCGCGCAGGCCGAGTGAAAAACTGTTTTTT. Translation gives CASSEARRPSEKLFF. The chain joins TRBV2 to TRBJ1-4, with D uncertain. This CDR3 spans 15 amino acids. Germline V gene lookup returns CDR1 SNHLY and CDR2 FYNNEI. Trimming pared 0 bases from V and 7 bases from J, leaving 12 bases between.

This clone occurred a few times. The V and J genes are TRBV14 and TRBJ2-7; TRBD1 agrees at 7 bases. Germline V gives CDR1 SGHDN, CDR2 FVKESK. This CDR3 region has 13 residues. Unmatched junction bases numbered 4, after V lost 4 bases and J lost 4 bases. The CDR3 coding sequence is TGTGCCAGCAGCCTCGGGACAGAGTACGAGCAGTACTTC. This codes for CASSLGTEYEQYF.

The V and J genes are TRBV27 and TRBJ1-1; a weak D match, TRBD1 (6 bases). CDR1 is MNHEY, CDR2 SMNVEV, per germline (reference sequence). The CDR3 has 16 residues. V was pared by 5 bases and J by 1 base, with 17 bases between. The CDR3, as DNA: TGTGCCAGCAGTAGCCTGGTGAGGGGGGGGAACACTGAAGCTTTCTTT. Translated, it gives CASSSLVRGGNTEAFF.

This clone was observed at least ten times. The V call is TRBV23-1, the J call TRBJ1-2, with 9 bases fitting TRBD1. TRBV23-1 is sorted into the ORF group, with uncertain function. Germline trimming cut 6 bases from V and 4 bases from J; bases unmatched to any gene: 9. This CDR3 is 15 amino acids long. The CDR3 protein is CASSPGTGPFYGYTF. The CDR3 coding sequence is TGCGCCAGCAGCCCCGGGACAGGGCCCTTCTATGGCTACACCTTC.

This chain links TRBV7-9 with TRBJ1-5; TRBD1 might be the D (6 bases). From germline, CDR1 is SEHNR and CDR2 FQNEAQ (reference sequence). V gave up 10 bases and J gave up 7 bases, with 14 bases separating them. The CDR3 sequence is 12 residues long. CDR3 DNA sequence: TGTGCCACGGGGGCAGGGGAACAGCCCCAGCATTTT. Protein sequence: CATGAGEQPQHF. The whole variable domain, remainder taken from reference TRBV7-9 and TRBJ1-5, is DTGVSQNPRHKITKRGQNVTFRCDPISEHNRLYWYRQTLGQGPEFLTYFQNEAQLEKSRLLSDRFSAERPKGSFSTLEIQRTEQGDSAMYLCATGAGEQPQHFGDGTRLSIL.

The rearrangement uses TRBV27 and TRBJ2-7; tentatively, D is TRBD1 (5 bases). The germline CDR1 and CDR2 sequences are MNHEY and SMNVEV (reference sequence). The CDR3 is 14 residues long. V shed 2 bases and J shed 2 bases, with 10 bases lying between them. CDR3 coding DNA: TGTGCCAGCAGTTTAAGGGTGGGGCCCTACGAGCAGTACTTC. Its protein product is CASSLRVGPYEQYF.